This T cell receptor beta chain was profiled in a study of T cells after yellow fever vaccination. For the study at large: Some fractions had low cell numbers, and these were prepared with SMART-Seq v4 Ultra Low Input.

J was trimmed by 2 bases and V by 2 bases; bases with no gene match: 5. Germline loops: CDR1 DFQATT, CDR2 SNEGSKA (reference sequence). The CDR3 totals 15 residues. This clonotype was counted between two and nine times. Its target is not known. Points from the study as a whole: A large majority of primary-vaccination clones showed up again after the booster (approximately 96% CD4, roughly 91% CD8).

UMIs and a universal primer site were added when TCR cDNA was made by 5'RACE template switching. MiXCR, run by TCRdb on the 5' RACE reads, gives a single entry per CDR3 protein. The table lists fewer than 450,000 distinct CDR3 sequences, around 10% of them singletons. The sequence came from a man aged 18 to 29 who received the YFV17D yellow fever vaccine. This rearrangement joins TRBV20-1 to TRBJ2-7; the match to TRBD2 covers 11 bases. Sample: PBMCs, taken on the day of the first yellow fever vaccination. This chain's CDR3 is CSARSLAGGAYEQYF. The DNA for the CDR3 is TGCAGTGCTAGAAGCCTAGCGGGGGGAGCCTACGAGCAGTACTTC.